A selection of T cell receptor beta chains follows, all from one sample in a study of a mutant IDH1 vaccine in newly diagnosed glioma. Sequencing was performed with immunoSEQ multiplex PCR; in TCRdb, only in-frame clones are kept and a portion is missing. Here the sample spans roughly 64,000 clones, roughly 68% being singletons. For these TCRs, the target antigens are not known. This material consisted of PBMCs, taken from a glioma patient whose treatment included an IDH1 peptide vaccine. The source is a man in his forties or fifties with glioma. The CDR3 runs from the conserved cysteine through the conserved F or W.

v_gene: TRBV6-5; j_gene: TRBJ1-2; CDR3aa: CASSPSWSGIGGYTF
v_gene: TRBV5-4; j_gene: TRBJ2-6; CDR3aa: CASILWGSGANVLTF
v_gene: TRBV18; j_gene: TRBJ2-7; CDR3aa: CASSPRQAEQYF
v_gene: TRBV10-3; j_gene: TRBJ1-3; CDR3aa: CAISGSWTDGGNTIYF
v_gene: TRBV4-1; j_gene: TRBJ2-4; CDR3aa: CASSQVAGVAKNIQYF
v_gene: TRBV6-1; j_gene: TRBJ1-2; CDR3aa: CASSEGGQYGPNYGYTF
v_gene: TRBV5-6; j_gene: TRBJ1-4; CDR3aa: CASSSGRRTELFF
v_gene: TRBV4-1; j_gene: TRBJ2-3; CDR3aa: CASSQVQDTQYF
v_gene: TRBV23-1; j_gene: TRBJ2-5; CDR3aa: CASSHTTGQRETQYF
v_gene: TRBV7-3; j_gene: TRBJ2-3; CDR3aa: CASSGGDTQYF
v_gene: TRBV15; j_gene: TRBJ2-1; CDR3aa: CATSLTGSYNEQFF
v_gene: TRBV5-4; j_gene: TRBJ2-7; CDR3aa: CASSEAGTRTKREQYF
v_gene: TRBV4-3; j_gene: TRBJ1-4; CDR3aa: CASSQSAGREKEKLFF
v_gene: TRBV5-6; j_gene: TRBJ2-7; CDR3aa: CASSRDNYEQYF
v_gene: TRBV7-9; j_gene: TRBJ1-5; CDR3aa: CASSLALGDRQPQHF
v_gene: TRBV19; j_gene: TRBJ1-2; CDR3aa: CASSMGLRDYGYTF
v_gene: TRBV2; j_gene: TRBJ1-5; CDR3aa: CASGKERPRVQPQHF
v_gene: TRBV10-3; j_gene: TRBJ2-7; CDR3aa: CAISEPGGYYEQYF
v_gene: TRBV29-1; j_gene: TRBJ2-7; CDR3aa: CSAAPTGSSYEQYF
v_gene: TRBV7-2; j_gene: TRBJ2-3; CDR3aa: CASSFPNGFTGTRTDTQYF
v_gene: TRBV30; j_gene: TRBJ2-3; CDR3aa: CAWGPGLAEADTQYF
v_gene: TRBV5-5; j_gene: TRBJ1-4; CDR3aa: CASTLRGTNEKLFF